This T cell receptor (beta chain) was captured by sequencing in a study of memory CD4+ T cells and cytomegalovirus serostatus (dated by TCRdb to about 2019). Context from the whole study: The cohort included roughly 33 healthy adults from Belgium, of whom 9 were CMV seropositive and roughly 25 were CMV seronegative. CD4+ memory TCRbeta repertoires of a Belgian cohort with known cytomegalovirus serostatus were sequenced in order to replicate a published TCR-based CMV serostatus classifier.

Single viable CD3+CD4+CD8-CD45RO+ cells were sorted as memory CD4+ T cells on a FACSAria II. CMV serostatus was determined with a Roche Elecsys assay detecting serum IgG against CMV pp150, pp28, p38 and p52. After the samples were thawed, total CD4+ T cells were enriched through positive selection using CD4 magnetic microbeads. The samples came from a different study that was designed specifically to examine the CD4+ T cell memory repertoire. Following standard operating procedures, peripheral blood mononuclear cells were isolated and cryopreserved, while serum was kept at -80 degrees C. Staining used CD3-PerCP (BW264/56), CD4-APC (RPA-T4), CD45RO-PE (UCHT1) and CD8-Pacific Orange (3B5) antibodies, with Sytox blue excluding non-viable cells. Genomic DNA was extracted from sorted cells with the Quick-DNA Microprep Kit. Amplification of TCRbeta DNA was done with the immunoSEQ hsTCRbeta kit, following the protocol from the manufacturer. TCRbeta libraries were sequenced on an Illumina MiSeq instrument. As for the authors' bioinformatics: Once out-of-frame sequences had been removed, some 2 million distinct TCRbeta sequences were left, which works out to an average of approximately 72,000 per individual. Each individual was scored using the number of approximately 160 previously reported CMV-associated TCRbeta sequences that the individual carried and the total number of productive distinct TCRbeta sequences. A beta-binomial model was reimplemented in Python, and random forests from scikit-learn, run with default parameters, were trained on data from the US cohort. Classifier performance on the Belgian cohort was reported as the median AUC with percentile confidence intervals calculated over 10,000 bootstrap iterations. Sourced from immuneACCESS, this table was stored by TCRdb with only in-frame sequences that have V and J called. A share of the clones is absent; for the studies checked, an unresolved V gene accounts for under half, and the remainder has no known explanation. That table is the source of V, J and clone size, and D and trimming were worked out from the DNA. This sample comprises about 59,000 clones, 60% to 85% of them detected only once. The top ten constitute roughly 0.48% of the sample.

General conclusions and limits of the study: The results were interpreted as suggesting that the CMV-associated TCR signature is largely present in the CD4+ memory repertoire. Among the 160 or so previously reported CMV-associated TCRbeta sequences, some 69 showed up in the CD4+ memory repertoires, with each one found in between one and five individuals. On the Belgian cohort, the classifier built on the original framework reached a median bootstrapped AUC of nearly 0.96, with a 95% CI of 0.76-1.00. For predicting CMV serostatus, the median bootstrapped AUC was about 0.95 using the original framework and about 0.9 using a US-trained random forest. Only CD4+CD45RO+ memory cells were sequenced, in contrast to the original study, which included naive and memory CD4+ and CD8+ populations.

Regarding this clone: What this receptor recognizes is not known. No much larger clonotype is one base removed from it; base qualities were not supplied.

In the germline V gene, CDR1 corresponds to MGHRA and CDR2 to YSYEKL. Including the terminal cysteine and phenylalanine, the CDR3 comprises 17 residues. Here the CDR3 DNA is all that survives: 51 bases in frame from base 1. V is clipped by 1 base and J by 3 bases, and the sequence between their germline boundaries is 18 bases long. The chain joins TRBV4-1 to TRBJ1-2, with no D gene named confidently. The sequencing input was memory CD4+ T cells from blood. The source of this sequence is an adult in good health and CMV-seronegative. Some clones in this sample may be carry-over from other donors' samples. In nucleotide form, the sequence is TGCGCCAGCAGCCAAGTCGGGCCCCCGGTCTCGCACTATGGCTACACCTTC. The resulting protein is CASSQVGPPVSHYGYTF.